This TCR beta chain was documented in a study of cytomegalovirus exposure and HLA in healthy donors. General study findings and limits: The investigators catalogued under 200 TCR beta chains as cytomegalovirus-associated. Later work associated roughly 15,000 TCR beta sequences with HLA alleles at 0.05 false discovery rate. Highly shared sequence variants in one cluster were likely a sequencing artifact.

In regard to this clone: Its cognate antigen is unknown.

Donors were nominally healthy when sampled, though unrecorded immune exposures were likely. V lost 6 bases to trimming and J lost 3 bases; unmatched junction nucleotides: 12. This CDR3 region has 17 residues. In germline, CDR1 is SGHTA, CDR2 FQGNSA. The PCR had 60 Vbeta and 13 Jbeta primers. Some clones are missing from TCRdb's copy, which holds only in-frame ones; the method was immunoSEQ multiplex PCR. The data contain 100,000 to 150,000 clones, roughly four fifths of them singletons. The TCR comes from a middle-aged woman in good health and CMV-seropositive. Sequencing was carried out using PBMCs. V usage is TRBV7-2 and J usage is TRBJ2-3, with 10 bases identical to TRBD2. The CDR3 reads CASRPINLAGETDTQYF. The CDR3 DNA reads as TGTGCCAGCAGACCGATAAACCTAGCGGGAGAGACAGATACGCAGTATTTT.